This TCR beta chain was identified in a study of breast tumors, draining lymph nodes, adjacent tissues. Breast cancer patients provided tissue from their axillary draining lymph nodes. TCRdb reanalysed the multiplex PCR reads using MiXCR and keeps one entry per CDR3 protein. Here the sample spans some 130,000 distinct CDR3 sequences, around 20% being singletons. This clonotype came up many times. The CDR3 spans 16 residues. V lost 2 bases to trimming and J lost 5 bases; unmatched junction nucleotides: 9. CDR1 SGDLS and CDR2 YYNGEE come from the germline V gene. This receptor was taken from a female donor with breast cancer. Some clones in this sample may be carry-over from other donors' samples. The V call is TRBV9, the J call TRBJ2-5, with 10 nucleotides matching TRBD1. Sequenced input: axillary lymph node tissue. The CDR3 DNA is TGTGCCAGCAGCGTCACCGGGACAGGGGTCGGGGAGACCCAGTACTTC. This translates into CASSVTGTGVGETQYF.